This TCR beta chain came from a study of blood T cell repertoires in COVID-19. Study at large: Italy, Spain and the United States were the sources of the convalescent and acute COVID-19 samples.

CDR1 and CDR2 from the germline V gene are SEHNR and FQNEAQ (reference sequence). CDR3 size: 15 residues. V lost 2 bases and J lost 7, with 15 bases in between. Per the study methods: Scientists estimated how many nucleated cells there were by amplifying reference gene primers. Some clones are missing from TCRdb's copy, which holds only in-frame ones; the method was immunoSEQ multiplex PCR. That table is the source of V, J and clone size, and D and trimming were worked out from the DNA. The sample lists about 140,000 clones; about 86% were seen once. This clonotype was obtained from an older woman with acute or convalescent COVID-19. The J gene is TRBJ2-1, the V gene TRBV7-9; perhaps TRBD1 as D (6 bases). Sequences were obtained from peripheral blood. The CDR3 loop reads CASSLNRVLVNEQFF. CDR3 coding DNA: TGTGCCAGCAGCTTAAACAGGGTACTGGTTAATGAGCAGTTCTTC.